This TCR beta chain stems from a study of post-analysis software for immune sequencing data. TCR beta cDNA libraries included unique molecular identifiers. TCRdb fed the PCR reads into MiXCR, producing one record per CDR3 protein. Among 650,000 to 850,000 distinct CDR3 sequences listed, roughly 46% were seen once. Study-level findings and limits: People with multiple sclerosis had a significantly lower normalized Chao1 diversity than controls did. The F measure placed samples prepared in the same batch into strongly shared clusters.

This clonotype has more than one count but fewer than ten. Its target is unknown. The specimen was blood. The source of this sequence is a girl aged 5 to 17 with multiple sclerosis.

The CDR3 loop reads CASSPQQGATNTEAFF. In DNA form, the CDR3 reads TGTGCCAGCTCGCCTCAACAGGGGGCTACGAACACTGAAGCTTTCTTT. V is TRBV18 and J is TRBJ1-1, with 9 positions matching TRBD1. The CDR3 has 16 residues. Germline-derived CDR1 and CDR2 are KGHSH and LQKENI. Germline trimming cut 6 bases from V and 1 base from J; bases unmatched to any gene: 9.